This is a list of T cell receptor beta chains from one sample in a study of cytomegalovirus exposure and HLA in healthy donors. Clones were sequenced by immunoSEQ multiplex PCR, and TCRdb holds only the in-frame ones, with some missing. The sample lists some 100,000 clones; around 70% were seen once. Sequencing was performed on PBMCs. The source of these receptors is a woman aged 50 to 65 in good health and CMV-seropositive. Each CDR3 is given with its conserved first and last residue. The order of the fields is J gene, V gene, D gene, clone size, CDR3 DNA, CDR3 protein. The D gene is left open where the match is weak. Some rows mark clone size as missing; the rest say once, few, many or name a class of expanded clone.

>TRBJ2-1|TRBV30|.|.
TGTGCCTGGAATGGGCGGGTCATGCCCTACAATGAGCAGTTCTTC
CAWNGRVMPYNEQFF
>TRBJ1-2|TRBV6-1|TRBD1|.
TGTGCCAGCAGTGAGGCAGGGGGCGTTGGCTACACCTTC
CASSEAGGVGYTF
>TRBJ1-4|TRBV7-9|.|few
TGTGCCAGCAGCTTGAGGCTTGATGAAAAACTGTTTTTT
CASSLRLDEKLFF
>TRBJ1-5|TRBV28|.|.
TGTGCCAGCAGGGTCGACTTGGACATGCATTTT
CASRVDLDMHF
>TRBJ2-2|TRBV6-1|TRBD1|.
TGTGCCAGCAGGATTGGACAGGGAAGGACCGGGGAGCTGTTTTTT
CASRIGQGRTGELFF
>TRBJ2-7|TRBV5-5|TRBD1|few
TGTGCCAGCAGCTTGGGCGGGACAGGAATCTACGAGCAGTACTTC
CASSLGGTGIYEQYF
>TRBJ1-2|TRBV21-1|.|.
TGTGCCAGCAGCAAATTCCAGACAGGGGGGAACTATGGCTACACCTTC
CASSKFQTGGNYGYTF
>TRBJ1-3|TRBV5-8|.|once
TGTGCCAGCAGCCTTGGCCGAAGCTCTGGAAACACCATATATTTT
CASSLGRSSGNTIYF
>TRBJ2-7|TRBV2|.|medium-sized
TGTGCCAGCAGTTTCGGGGCCTACGAGCAGTACTTC
CASSFGAYEQYF
>TRBJ2-7|TRBV11-2|TRBD2|.
TGTGCCAGCAGCTTAGTGGTGACTAGCGGGAGCTACGAGCAGTACTTC
CASSLVVTSGSYEQYF
>TRBJ1-2|TRBV7-6|.|few
TGTGCCAGCAGCTTGGGGGGTCAGCGTGGCTACACCTTC
CASSLGGQRGYTF
>TRBJ2-7|TRBV19|TRBD1|once
TGTGCCAGTAGTAGCCGGGACAGATACCACGAGCAGTACTTC
CASSSRDRYHEQYF
>TRBJ2-7|TRBV6-6|TRBD2|.
TGTGCCAGCAGTGATGGAGCGGGGCCCTACGAGCAGTACTTC
CASSDGAGPYEQYF
>TRBJ1-3|TRBV28|.|few
TGTGCCAGCAGTCCCTCTTCAGGGGTAGGGAACACCATATATTTT
CASSPSSGVGNTIYF
>TRBJ2-5|TRBV28|TRBD2|.
TGTGCCAGCAGTTTATTTGGTAGCGGGAGTTCTAAAGAGACCCAGTACTTC
CASSLFGSGSSKETQYF
>TRBJ1-5|TRBV11-2|.|.
TGTGCCAGCAGCTTAGGGCCAGGGGATAGTCAGCCCCAGCATTTT
CASSLGPGDSQPQHF
>TRBJ2-7|TRBV4-1|.|.
TGCGCCAGCAGCCAAGACGAGGGATTCGAGCAGTACTTC
CASSQDEGFEQYF
>TRBJ2-2|TRBV7-7|TRBD1|.
TGTGCCAGCAGCTTCGGACAGGCCACCGGGGAGCTGTTTTTT
CASSFGQATGELFF
>TRBJ2-5|TRBV28|.|.
TGTGCCAGCAGTTTTTCGGAGACCCAGTACTTC
CASSFSETQYF
>TRBJ2-4|TRBV28|TRBD2|.
TGTGCCAGTAGGGAGGGGATTGGGACCAAAAACATTCAGTACTTC
CASREGIGTKNIQYF
>TRBJ2-7|TRBV7-9|TRBD1|.
TGTGCCAGCAGCAAGACAGGGTATGGGCAGTACTTC
CASSKTGYGQYF
>TRBJ1-5|TRBV28|.|.
TGTGCCAGCAGTTTCAGACACCAGGGAGGTCAGCCCCAGCATTTT
CASSFRHQGGQPQHF
>TRBJ2-3|TRBV7-2|TRBD2|once
TGTGCCAGCAGCCCGGGACTAGCCACAGATACGCAGTATTTT
CASSPGLATDTQYF
>TRBJ2-2|TRBV19|.|.
TGTGCCAGTAGTATGGTAGTTAGTTTCACGAACACCGGGGAGCTGTTTTTT
CASSMVVSFTNTGELFF
>TRBJ2-7|TRBV18|.|.
TGTGCCAGCTCACCAGGGGGCGAATTTGAGCAGTACTTC
CASSPGGEFEQYF
>TRBJ2-7|TRBV28|TRBD2|once
TGTGCCAGCAGTTTATCCCGCTGGGGGGGCTACGAGCAGTACTTC
CASSLSRWGGYEQYF
>TRBJ2-5|TRBV2|TRBD1|.
TGTGCCAGCAGCGTAGGGGGACAGGGGCAGATAGAGACCCAGTACTTC
CASSVGGQGQIETQYF
>TRBJ2-5|TRBV5-1|TRBD2|few
TGCGCCAGCAGTTTGACTAGCCTCGGGGAGACCCAGTACTTC
CASSLTSLGETQYF